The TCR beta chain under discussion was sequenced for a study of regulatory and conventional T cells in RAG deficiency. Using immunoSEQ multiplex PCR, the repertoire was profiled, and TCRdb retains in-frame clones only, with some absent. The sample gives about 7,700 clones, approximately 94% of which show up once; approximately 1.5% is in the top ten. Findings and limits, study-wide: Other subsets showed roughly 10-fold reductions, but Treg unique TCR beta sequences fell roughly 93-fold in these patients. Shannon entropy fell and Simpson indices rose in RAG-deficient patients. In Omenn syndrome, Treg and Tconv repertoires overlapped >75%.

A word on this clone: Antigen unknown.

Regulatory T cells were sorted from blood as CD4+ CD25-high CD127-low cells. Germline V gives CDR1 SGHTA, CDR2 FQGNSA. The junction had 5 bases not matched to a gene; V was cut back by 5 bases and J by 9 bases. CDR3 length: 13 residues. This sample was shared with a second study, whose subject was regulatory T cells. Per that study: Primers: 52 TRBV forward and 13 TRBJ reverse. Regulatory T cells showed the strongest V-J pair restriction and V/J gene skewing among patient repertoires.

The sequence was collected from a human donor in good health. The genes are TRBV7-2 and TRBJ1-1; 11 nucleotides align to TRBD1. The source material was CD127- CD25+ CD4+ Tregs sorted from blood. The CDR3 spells CASSLGQGAKAFF. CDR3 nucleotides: TGTGCCAGCAGCCTAGGACAGGGGGCGAAAGCTTTCTTT.